This T cell receptor beta chain derives from a study of blood T cell repertoires in COVID-19. Study as a whole: Italy, Spain and the United States were the sources of the convalescent and acute COVID-19 samples.

As originally analysed: The authors estimated nucleated cell counts from reference gene primer amplification. Only in-frame clones appear in the TCRdb table, and some are missing; sequencing was by immunoSEQ multiplex PCR. For V, J and clone size, that table is used; D and trimming come from the DNA. The sample lists some 76,000 clones, over 70% occurring once. This CDR3 is 17 amino acids long. CDR1 and CDR2 from the germline V gene are LNHNV and YYDKDF (reference sequence). The V and J ends lost 3 bases and 8 bases respectively, with 25 bases between them. This chain uses TRBV15 with TRBJ1-2; D unresolved. The sample was peripheral blood. The clonotype was recovered from a man aged 50-60 years with acute or convalescent COVID-19. This CDR3 is CATSSGSFVGAAIGYTF. The DNA of the CDR3 is TGTGCCACCAGCAGTGGGTCCTTCGTTGGCGCAGCGATCGGCTACACCTTC.